These T cell receptor beta chains were read from a single sample in a study of blood T cell repertoires in COVID-19. The data were produced by immunoSEQ multiplex PCR, yet TCRdb's version contains in-frame clones alone and is incomplete. The sample has about 230,000 clones, under 90% seen once. The sample taken for sequencing was peripheral blood. These receptors all come from a man aged 50 to 60 with COVID-19, enrolled during active disease. Each CDR3 is given with its conserved first and last residue. A D gene is named only where the DNA matches it firmly. Only some rows state a clone size, as once, few, many or a class for expanded clones.

cdr3_aa: CASSPTPRQRHKAQHF
cdr3_nt: TGTGCCAGCAGTCCAACTCCCCGACAGAGACATAAAGCCCAGCATTTT
v_call: TRBV16
clone_size: -
j_call: TRBJ1-5
d_call: -

cdr3_aa: CASSEALTTGELFF
cdr3_nt: TGTGCCAGCAGTGAGGCCTTGACAACCGGGGAGCTGTTTTTT
v_call: TRBV2
clone_size: -
j_call: TRBJ2-2
d_call: -

cdr3_aa: CATSRDLRETQYF
cdr3_nt: TGTGCCACCAGCAGAGATCTCCGGGAGACCCAGTACTTC
v_call: TRBV15
clone_size: -
j_call: TRBJ2-5
d_call: -

cdr3_aa: CASSLNHITEAFF
cdr3_nt: TGTGCCAGCAGCTTAAACCACATCACTGAAGCTTTCTTT
v_call: TRBV13
clone_size: once
j_call: TRBJ1-1
d_call: -

cdr3_aa: CASSQAPTLTSGNTIYF
cdr3_nt: TGTGCCAGCAGCCAAGCCCCAACTCTTACCTCTGGAAACACCATATATTTT
v_call: TRBV3-1/TRBV3-2
clone_size: -
j_call: TRBJ1-3
d_call: -

cdr3_aa: CASSPRLAGVGNEQFF
cdr3_nt: TGTGCCAGCAGCCCAAGACTAGCGGGAGTAGGCAATGAGCAGTTCTTC
v_call: TRBV7-8
clone_size: -
j_call: TRBJ2-1
d_call: TRBD2

cdr3_aa: CASRGSSYEQYF
cdr3_nt: TGTGCCAGCCGGGGGAGCTCCTACGAGCAGTACTTC
v_call: TRBV14
clone_size: -
j_call: TRBJ2-7
d_call: -

cdr3_aa: CASSIATGFSSYNEQFF
cdr3_nt: TGTGCCAGTAGTATAGCGACAGGTTTTAGCTCCTACAATGAGCAGTTCTTC
v_call: TRBV19
clone_size: -
j_call: TRBJ2-1
d_call: -

cdr3_aa: CASSPSGGRSQETQYF
cdr3_nt: TGTGCCAGCAGCCCCAGCGGGGGGAGATCCCAAGAGACCCAGTACTTC
v_call: TRBV7-8
clone_size: -
j_call: TRBJ2-5
d_call: TRBD2

cdr3_aa: CASRQGGGNTIYF
cdr3_nt: TGTGCCAGCAGACAGGGGGGCGGAAACACCATATATTTT
v_call: TRBV28
clone_size: -
j_call: TRBJ1-3
d_call: TRBD1

cdr3_aa: CASSPGTTGELFF
cdr3_nt: TGTGCCAGCAGCCCCGGGACAACCGGGGAGCTGTTTTTT
v_call: TRBV7-9
clone_size: -
j_call: TRBJ2-2
d_call: -

cdr3_aa: CASSLGTDNQPQHF
cdr3_nt: TGTGCCAGCTCCCTCGGGACAGACAATCAGCCCCAGCATTTT
v_call: TRBV18
clone_size: -
j_call: TRBJ1-5
d_call: TRBD1

cdr3_aa: CASSSRSQTGGEQYF
cdr3_nt: TGCGCCAGCAGCTCCAGGAGCCAGACAGGCGGCGAGCAGTACTTC
v_call: TRBV5-1
clone_size: -
j_call: TRBJ2-7
d_call: -

cdr3_aa: CASSLGTAEKLFF
cdr3_nt: TGTGCCAGCAGCTTGGGGACAGCTGAAAAACTGTTTTTT
v_call: TRBV5-4
clone_size: -
j_call: TRBJ1-4
d_call: -

cdr3_aa: CATSLGQGNEKLFF
cdr3_nt: TGTGCCACCAGCCTGGGACAGGGGAATGAAAAACTGTTTTTT
v_call: TRBV24-1
clone_size: -
j_call: TRBJ1-4
d_call: TRBD1

cdr3_aa: CASSSTEYNEQFF
cdr3_nt: TGTGCCAGCAGCTCTACAGAATACAATGAGCAGTTCTTC
v_call: TRBV11-2
clone_size: -
j_call: TRBJ2-1
d_call: -

cdr3_aa: CASSREGTDTQYF
cdr3_nt: TGCGCCAGCAGCAGGGAGGGCACAGATACGCAGTATTTT
v_call: TRBV5-1
clone_size: -
j_call: TRBJ2-3
d_call: -

cdr3_aa: CAISEERGQPGGYTF
cdr3_nt: TGTGCCATCAGTGAAGAGCGGGGGCAACCTGGTGGCTACACCTTC
v_call: TRBV10-3
clone_size: -
j_call: TRBJ1-2
d_call: -

cdr3_aa: CASSAQAYEQYF
cdr3_nt: TGTGCCAGCAGCGCACAGGCGTACGAGCAGTACTTC
v_call: TRBV7-9
clone_size: -
j_call: TRBJ2-7
d_call: -

cdr3_aa: CASSALAGVYNEQFF
cdr3_nt: TGTGCCAGCAGCGCGTTAGCGGGAGTCTACAATGAGCAGTTCTTC
v_call: TRBV7-3
clone_size: -
j_call: TRBJ2-1
d_call: TRBD2

cdr3_aa: CASSSRPGSGNTEAFF
cdr3_nt: TGTGCCAGCAGTTCGAGACCGGGGTCGGGGAACACTGAAGCTTTCTTT
v_call: TRBV6-5
clone_size: -
j_call: TRBJ1-1
d_call: -

cdr3_aa: CASTAVGRGEETQYF
cdr3_nt: TGTGCCAGCACCGCCGTCGGGAGGGGGGAAGAGACCCAGTACTTC
v_call: TRBV28
clone_size: -
j_call: TRBJ2-5
d_call: TRBD2

cdr3_aa: CASSQGGWVGEQYF
cdr3_nt: TGTGCCAGCAGCCAAGGGGGCTGGGTGGGGGAGCAGTACTTC
v_call: TRBV3-1/TRBV3-2
clone_size: -
j_call: TRBJ2-7
d_call: -

cdr3_aa: CASSEFIQGAFDTDTQYF
cdr3_nt: TGTGCCAGCAGTGAATTCATACAGGGGGCTTTCGACACAGATACGCAGTATTTT
v_call: TRBV6-1
clone_size: -
j_call: TRBJ2-3
d_call: TRBD1

cdr3_aa: CASSVVGSRNNEQFF
cdr3_nt: TGTGCCAGCAGCGTTGTCGGGAGTAGAAACAATGAGCAGTTCTTC
v_call: TRBV9
clone_size: -
j_call: TRBJ2-1
d_call: -

cdr3_aa: CASSLPAGGGSPLHF
cdr3_nt: TGTGCCAGCAGTTTGCCAGCAGGGGGCGGTTCACCCCTCCACTTT
v_call: TRBV28
clone_size: -
j_call: TRBJ1-6
d_call: TRBD1

cdr3_aa: CASSFTRGRTYNEQFF
cdr3_nt: TGTGCCAGCAGCTTTACGAGAGGCCGAACTTACAATGAGCAGTTCTTC
v_call: TRBV7-9
clone_size: -
j_call: TRBJ2-1
d_call: -

cdr3_aa: CASSSQGRGGEQYF
cdr3_nt: TGTGCCAGCAGCTCCCAGGGCAGGGGTGGGGAGCAGTACTTC
v_call: TRBV7-6
clone_size: -
j_call: TRBJ2-7
d_call: -

cdr3_aa: CASRNSLREKLFF
cdr3_nt: TGTGCCAGCAGAAATTCCCTGCGGGAAAAACTGTTTTTT
v_call: TRBV2
clone_size: -
j_call: TRBJ1-4
d_call: -

cdr3_aa: CASSKQTAYYGYTF
cdr3_nt: TGTGCCAGCAGCAAACAGACAGCGTACTATGGCTACACCTTC
v_call: TRBV14
clone_size: -
j_call: TRBJ1-2
d_call: -

cdr3_aa: CASNLAGGPGNEQFF
cdr3_nt: TGTGCCAGCAACCTAGCGGGAGGGCCTGGAAATGAGCAGTTCTTC
v_call: TRBV11-2
clone_size: -
j_call: TRBJ2-1
d_call: TRBD2

cdr3_aa: CASSPTGGRNYGYTF
cdr3_nt: TGTGCCAGCTCACCCACAGGGGGCAGGAACTATGGCTACACCTTC
v_call: TRBV18
clone_size: -
j_call: TRBJ1-2
d_call: TRBD1

cdr3_aa: CASSRGTGAHTQYF
cdr3_nt: TGTGCCAGCAGTCGGGGGACAGGGGCACATACGCAGTATTTT
v_call: TRBV6-5
clone_size: -
j_call: TRBJ2-3
d_call: TRBD1

cdr3_aa: CASQLGGISTDTQYF
cdr3_nt: TGTGCCAGCCAGTTGGGGGGTATTAGCACAGATACGCAGTATTTT
v_call: TRBV5-8
clone_size: -
j_call: TRBJ2-3
d_call: -

cdr3_aa: CATIEGNRGEQYF
cdr3_nt: TGTGCCACCATCGAAGGGAACAGGGGGGAGCAGTACTTC
v_call: TRBV28
clone_size: -
j_call: TRBJ2-7
d_call: TRBD1

cdr3_aa: CASSLAGASYNEQFF
cdr3_nt: TGTGCCAGCAGTTTAGCGGGAGCGAGCTACAATGAGCAGTTCTTC
v_call: TRBV27
clone_size: -
j_call: TRBJ2-1
d_call: TRBD2

cdr3_aa: CASKWGGGNTEAFF
cdr3_nt: TGTGCCAGCAAATGGGGGGGAGGGAACACTGAAGCTTTCTTT
v_call: TRBV6-5
clone_size: -
j_call: TRBJ1-1
d_call: -

cdr3_aa: CASSFSLQIYEQYF
cdr3_nt: TGTGCCAGCAGCTTTAGTTTACAGATATACGAGCAGTACTTC
v_call: TRBV7-8
clone_size: -
j_call: TRBJ2-7
d_call: -

cdr3_aa: CASSLGTVVSYEQYF
cdr3_nt: TGTGCCAGCAGCTTAGGAACAGTAGTCTCCTACGAGCAGTACTTC
v_call: TRBV5-6
clone_size: once
j_call: TRBJ2-7
d_call: -

cdr3_aa: CASSLAIDALAGTLNEQFF
cdr3_nt: TGTGCCAGCAGCTTAGCTATCGATGCGCTAGCGGGAACCCTCAATGAGCAGTTCTTC
v_call: TRBV7-9
clone_size: -
j_call: TRBJ2-1
d_call: TRBD2

cdr3_aa: CASSQLQFTGELFF
cdr3_nt: TGTGCCAGCAGCCAGTTACAGTTCACCGGGGAGCTGTTTTTT
v_call: TRBV14
clone_size: -
j_call: TRBJ2-2
d_call: -

cdr3_aa: CATSREVGLIPGELFF
cdr3_nt: TGTGCCACCAGCAGAGAAGTTGGGCTAATACCCGGGGAGCTGTTTTTT
v_call: TRBV15
clone_size: once
j_call: TRBJ2-2
d_call: -

cdr3_aa: CASGFGTAFYEQYF
cdr3_nt: TGTGCTAGTGGTTTTGGGACAGCTTTCTACGAGCAGTACTTC
v_call: TRBV12-5
clone_size: -
j_call: TRBJ2-7
d_call: TRBD1

cdr3_aa: CASSLRLAGGPTDTQYF
cdr3_nt: TGTGCCAGCAGCTTGAGGCTAGCGGGGGGGCCCACAGATACGCAGTATTTT
v_call: TRBV5-4
clone_size: -
j_call: TRBJ2-3
d_call: TRBD2

cdr3_aa: CASSPSRTGRYGYTF
cdr3_nt: TGTGCCAGCAGCCCATCCCGGACAGGAAGATATGGCTACACCTTC
v_call: TRBV5-6
clone_size: -
j_call: TRBJ1-2
d_call: TRBD1

cdr3_aa: CATSRAARDTTEAFF
cdr3_nt: TGTGCCACCAGCAGAGCGGCCCGGGACACCACTGAAGCTTTCTTT
v_call: TRBV15
clone_size: once
j_call: TRBJ1-1
d_call: -

cdr3_aa: CASSFRQTNTGELFF
cdr3_nt: TGCGCCAGCAGCTTTAGACAGACGAACACCGGGGAGCTGTTTTTT
v_call: TRBV5-1
clone_size: -
j_call: TRBJ2-2
d_call: -

cdr3_aa: CASSIVTGRGGQPQHF
cdr3_nt: TGTGCCAGTAGTATAGTGACAGGTCGAGGGGGACAGCCCCAGCATTTT
v_call: TRBV19
clone_size: -
j_call: TRBJ1-5
d_call: -

cdr3_aa: CAWIGTGVNTGELFF
cdr3_nt: TGTGCCTGGATTGGGACAGGGGTGAACACCGGGGAGCTGTTTTTT
v_call: TRBV30
clone_size: -
j_call: TRBJ2-2
d_call: TRBD1

cdr3_aa: CASSLGRGVTGELFF
cdr3_nt: TGTGCCAGCAGCTTGGGGCGGGGGGTCACCGGGGAGCTGTTTTTT
v_call: TRBV5-4
clone_size: -
j_call: TRBJ2-2
d_call: TRBD2

cdr3_aa: CASSADWEGNTIYF
cdr3_nt: TGTGCCAGCAGCGCCGATTGGGAGGGAAACACCATATATTTT
v_call: TRBV7-2
clone_size: -
j_call: TRBJ1-3
d_call: -

cdr3_aa: CASSLPPRSDTQYF
cdr3_nt: TGTGCCAGCAGTCTGCCGCCGAGGTCAGATACGCAGTATTTT
v_call: TRBV28
clone_size: -
j_call: TRBJ2-3
d_call: -

cdr3_aa: CASSPPGEETQYF
cdr3_nt: TGTGCCAGCAGTCCCCCGGGGGAAGAGACCCAGTACTTC
v_call: TRBV12-3/TRBV12-4
clone_size: -
j_call: TRBJ2-5
d_call: -